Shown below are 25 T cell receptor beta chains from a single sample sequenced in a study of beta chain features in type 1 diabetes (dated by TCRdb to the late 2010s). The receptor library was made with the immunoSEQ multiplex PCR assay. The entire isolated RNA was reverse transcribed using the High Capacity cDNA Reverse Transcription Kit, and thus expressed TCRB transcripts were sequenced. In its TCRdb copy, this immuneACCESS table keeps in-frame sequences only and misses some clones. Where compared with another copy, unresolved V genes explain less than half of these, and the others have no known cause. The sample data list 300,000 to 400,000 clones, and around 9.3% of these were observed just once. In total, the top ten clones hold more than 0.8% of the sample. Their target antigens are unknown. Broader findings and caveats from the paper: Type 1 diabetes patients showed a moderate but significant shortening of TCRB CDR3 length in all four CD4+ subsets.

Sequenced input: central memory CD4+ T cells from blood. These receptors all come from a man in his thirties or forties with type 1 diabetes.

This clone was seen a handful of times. In DNA, the CDR3 is TGCAGCGTCGCCGGGACAGGGTACGAGCAGTACTTC. Translating gives CSVAGTGYEQYF. The chain combines TRBV29-1 with TRBJ2-7, with 9 bases that match TRBD1. V shed 6 bases, J shed 4 bases, and the junction held 4 bases outside the gene matches. The CDR3 is 12 residues long. Germline loops: CDR1 SQVTM, CDR2 ANQGSEA.

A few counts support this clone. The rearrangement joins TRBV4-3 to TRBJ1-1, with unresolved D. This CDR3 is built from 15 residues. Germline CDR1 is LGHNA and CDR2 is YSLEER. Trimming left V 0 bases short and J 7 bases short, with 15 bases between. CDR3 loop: CASSQEKTPTLEAFF. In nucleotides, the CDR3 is TGCGCCAGCAGCCAAGAAAAGACACCAACTCTTGAAGCTTTCTTT.

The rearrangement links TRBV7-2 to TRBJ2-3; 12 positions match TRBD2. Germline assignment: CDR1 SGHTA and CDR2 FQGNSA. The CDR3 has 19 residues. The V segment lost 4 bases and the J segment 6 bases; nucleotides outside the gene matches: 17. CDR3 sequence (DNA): TGTGCCAGCAGCTCCGGAACTAGCGGGGGGACCATGTCCCCCGATACGCAGTATTTT. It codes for CASSSGTSGGTMSPDTQYF.

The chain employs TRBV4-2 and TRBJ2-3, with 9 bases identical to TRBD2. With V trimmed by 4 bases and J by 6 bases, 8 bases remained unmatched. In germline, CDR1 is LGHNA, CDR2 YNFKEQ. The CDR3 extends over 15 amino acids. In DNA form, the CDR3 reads TGTGCCAGCAGCCGCGAGATCAGCGGGGGGGATACGCAGTATTTT. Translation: CASSREISGGDTQYF.

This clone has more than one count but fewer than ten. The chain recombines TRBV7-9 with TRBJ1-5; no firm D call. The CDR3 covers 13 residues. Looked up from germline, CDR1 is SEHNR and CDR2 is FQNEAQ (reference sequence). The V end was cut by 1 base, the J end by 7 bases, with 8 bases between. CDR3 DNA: TGTGCCAGCAGCTTAGATCCCGGACAGCCCCAGCATTTT. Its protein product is CASSLDPGQPQHF.

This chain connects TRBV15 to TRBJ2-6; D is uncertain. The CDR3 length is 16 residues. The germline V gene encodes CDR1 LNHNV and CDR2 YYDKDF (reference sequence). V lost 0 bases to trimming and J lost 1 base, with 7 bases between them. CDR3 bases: TGTGCCACCAGCAGAGATCTGGAGTCTGGGGCCAACGTCCTGACTTTC. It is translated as CATSRDLESGANVLTF.

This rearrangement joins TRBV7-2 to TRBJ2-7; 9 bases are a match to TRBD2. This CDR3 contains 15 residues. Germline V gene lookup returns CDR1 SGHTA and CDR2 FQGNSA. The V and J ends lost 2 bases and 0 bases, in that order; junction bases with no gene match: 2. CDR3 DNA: TGTGCCAGCAGCTTACTAGCGGGGAGCTCCTACGAGCAGTACTTC. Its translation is CASSLLAGSSYEQYF.

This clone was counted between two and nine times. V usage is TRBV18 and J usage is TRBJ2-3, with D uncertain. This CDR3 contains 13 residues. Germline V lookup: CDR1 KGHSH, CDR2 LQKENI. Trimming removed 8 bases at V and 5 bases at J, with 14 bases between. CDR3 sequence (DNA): TGTGCCAGCCTCTTGGGCCGCTTAGATACGCAGTATTTT. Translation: CASLLGRLDTQYF.

CDR3 protein: CASTPDRASTDTQYF. CDR3 in DNA: TGTGCCAGCACCCCGGACAGGGCTAGCACAGATACGCAGTATTTT. V and J are TRBV2 and TRBJ2-3, with 8 positions matching TRBD1. From germline, CDR1 is SNHLY and CDR2 FYNNEI. V shed 7 bases, J shed 0 bases, and the junction held 6 bases outside the gene matches. The CDR3 covers 15 residues. Complete variable domain (other parts from reference TRBV2 and TRBJ2-3): EPEVTQTPSHQVTQMGQEVILRCVPISNHLYFYWYRQILGQKVEFLVSFYNNEISEKSEIFDDQFSVERPDGSNFTLKIRSTKLEDSAMYFCASTPDRASTDTQYFGPGTRLTVL.

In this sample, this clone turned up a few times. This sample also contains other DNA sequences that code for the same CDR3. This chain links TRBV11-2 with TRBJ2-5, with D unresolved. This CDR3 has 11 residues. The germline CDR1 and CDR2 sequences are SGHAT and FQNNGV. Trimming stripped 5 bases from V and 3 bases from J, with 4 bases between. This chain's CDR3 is CASSQEETQYF. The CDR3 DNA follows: TGTGCCAGCAGCCAGGAAGAGACCCAGTACTTC.

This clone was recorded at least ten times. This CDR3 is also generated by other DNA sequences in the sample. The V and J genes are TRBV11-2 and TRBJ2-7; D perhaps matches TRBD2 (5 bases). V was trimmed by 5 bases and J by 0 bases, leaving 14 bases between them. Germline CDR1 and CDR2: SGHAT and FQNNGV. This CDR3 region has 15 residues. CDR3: CASSLGVRSSYEQYF. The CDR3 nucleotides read TGTGCCAGCAGCCTGGGAGTACGGAGCTCCTACGAGCAGTACTTC.

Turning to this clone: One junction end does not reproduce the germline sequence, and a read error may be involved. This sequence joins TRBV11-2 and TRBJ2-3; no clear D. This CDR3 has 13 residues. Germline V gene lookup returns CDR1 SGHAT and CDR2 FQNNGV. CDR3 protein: CASSQDTREPQYF. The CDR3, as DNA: TGCGCCAGCAGCCAAGATACCCGCGAGCCGCAGTATTTT.

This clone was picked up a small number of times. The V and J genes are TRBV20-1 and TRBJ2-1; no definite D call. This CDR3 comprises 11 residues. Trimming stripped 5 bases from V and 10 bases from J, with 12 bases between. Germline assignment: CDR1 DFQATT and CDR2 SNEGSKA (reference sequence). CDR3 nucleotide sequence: TGCAGTGCTCGAAGCCCGACCGAGCAGTTCTTC. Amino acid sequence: CSARSPTEQFF.

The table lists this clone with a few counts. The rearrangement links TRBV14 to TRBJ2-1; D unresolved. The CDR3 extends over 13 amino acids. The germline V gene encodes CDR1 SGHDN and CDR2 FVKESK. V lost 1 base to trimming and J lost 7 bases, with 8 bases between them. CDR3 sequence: CASSQVGGNEQFF. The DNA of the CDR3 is TGTGCCAGCAGCCAAGTTGGTGGTAATGAGCAGTTCTTC.

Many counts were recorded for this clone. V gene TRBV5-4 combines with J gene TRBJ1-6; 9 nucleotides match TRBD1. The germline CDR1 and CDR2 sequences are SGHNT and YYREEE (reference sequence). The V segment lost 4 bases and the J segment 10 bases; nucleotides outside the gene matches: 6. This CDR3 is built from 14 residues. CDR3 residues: CASSGDRAMSPLHF. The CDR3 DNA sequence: TGTGCCAGCAGCGGGGACAGGGCAATGTCACCCCTCCACTTT.

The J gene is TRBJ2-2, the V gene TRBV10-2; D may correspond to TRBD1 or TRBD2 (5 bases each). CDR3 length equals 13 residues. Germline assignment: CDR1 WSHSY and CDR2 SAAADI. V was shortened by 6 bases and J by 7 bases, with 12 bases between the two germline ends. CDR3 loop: CASRSGTGGELFF. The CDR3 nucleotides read TGCGCCAGCAGATCAGGGACGGGCGGGGAGCTGTTTTTT.

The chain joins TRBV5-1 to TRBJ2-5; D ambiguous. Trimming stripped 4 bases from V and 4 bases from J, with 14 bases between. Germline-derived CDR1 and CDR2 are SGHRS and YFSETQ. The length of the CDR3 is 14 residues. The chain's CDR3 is CASSEPAMPETQYF. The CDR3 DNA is TGCGCCAGCAGCGAGCCGGCGATGCCAGAGACCCAGTACTTC. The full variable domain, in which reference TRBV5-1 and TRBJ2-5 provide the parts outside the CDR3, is KAGVTQTPRYLIKTRGQQVTLSCSPISGHRSVSWYQQTPGQGLQFLFEYFSETQRNKGNFPGRFSGRQFSNSRSEMNVSTLELGDSALYLCASSEPAMPETQYFGPGTRLLVL.

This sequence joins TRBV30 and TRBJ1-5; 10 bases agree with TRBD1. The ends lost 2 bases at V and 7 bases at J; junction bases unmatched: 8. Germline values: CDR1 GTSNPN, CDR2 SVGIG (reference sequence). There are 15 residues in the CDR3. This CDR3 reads CAWSPGQGSRQPQHF. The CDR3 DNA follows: TGTGCCTGGAGTCCGGGACAGGGGAGCCGGCAGCCCCAGCATTTT.

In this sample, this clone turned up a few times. DNA for the CDR3: TGCGCCAGCAGCTTGAGTCTAGCGGGTAACACAGATACGCAGTATTTT. The encoded protein is CASSLSLAGNTDTQYF. The chain uses TRBV5-1 and TRBJ2-3, with 8 bases that match TRBD2. Germline CDR1 SGHRS, CDR2 YFSETQ. CDR3 length: 16 amino acids. Trimming removed 1 base from V and 2 bases from J; junction bases left unmatched: 6.

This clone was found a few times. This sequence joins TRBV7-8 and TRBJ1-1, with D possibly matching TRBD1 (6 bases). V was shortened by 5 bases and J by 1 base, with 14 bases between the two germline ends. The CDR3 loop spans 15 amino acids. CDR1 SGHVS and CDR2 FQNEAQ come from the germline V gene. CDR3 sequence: CASSPRQAQNTEAFF. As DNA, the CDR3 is TGTGCCAGCAGCCCACGACAGGCACAGAACACTGAAGCTTTCTTT. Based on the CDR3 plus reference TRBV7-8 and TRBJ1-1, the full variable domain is GAGVSQSPRYKVAKRGQDVALRCDPISGHVSLFWYQQALGQGPEFLTYFQNEAQLDKSGLPSDRFFAERPEGSVSTLKIQRTQQEDSAVYLCASSPRQAQNTEAFFGQGTRLTVV.

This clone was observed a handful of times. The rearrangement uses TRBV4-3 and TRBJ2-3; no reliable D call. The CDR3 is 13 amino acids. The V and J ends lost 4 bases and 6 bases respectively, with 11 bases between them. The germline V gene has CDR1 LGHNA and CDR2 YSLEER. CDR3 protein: CASSPRAEDTQYF. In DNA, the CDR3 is TGCGCCAGCAGCCCCCGGGCGGAGGATACGCAGTATTTT.

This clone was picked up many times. In nucleotides, the CDR3 is TGTGCCAGCAGCCTAGACAGGGGTACCGGGGAGCTGTTTTTT. Its protein product is CASSLDRGTGELFF. This chain joins TRBV4-2 and TRBJ2-2; TRBD1 aligns across 8 bases. V was clipped by 4 bases and J by 5 bases; unmatched bases: 3. The CDR3 consists of 14 residues. From germline, CDR1 is LGHNA and CDR2 YNFKEQ.

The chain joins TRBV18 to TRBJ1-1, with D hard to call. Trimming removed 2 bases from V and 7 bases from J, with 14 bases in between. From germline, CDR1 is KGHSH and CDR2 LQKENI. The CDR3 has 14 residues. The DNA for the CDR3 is TGTGCCAGCTCACCAGCAGACCACCTCGATGAAGCTTTCTTT. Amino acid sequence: CASSPADHLDEAFF.

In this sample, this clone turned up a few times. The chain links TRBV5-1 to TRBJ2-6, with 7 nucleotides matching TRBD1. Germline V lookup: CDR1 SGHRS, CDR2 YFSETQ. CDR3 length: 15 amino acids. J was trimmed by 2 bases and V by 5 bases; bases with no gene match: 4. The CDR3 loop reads CASSHTGAGANVLTF. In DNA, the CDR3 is TGCGCCAGCAGTCATACAGGGGCTGGGGCCAACGTCCTGACTTTC.

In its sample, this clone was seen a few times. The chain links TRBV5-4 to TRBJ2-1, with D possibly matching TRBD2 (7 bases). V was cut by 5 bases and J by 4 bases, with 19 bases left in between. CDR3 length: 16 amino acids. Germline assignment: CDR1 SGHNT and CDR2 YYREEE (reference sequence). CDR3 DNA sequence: TGTGCCAGCAGACGCGGGGGCCGAAACGATTACAATGAGCAGTTCTTC. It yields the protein CASRRGGRNDYNEQFF.